This T cell receptor (beta chain) appears in the sequencing data of a study of regulatory T cells in long-lasting Graves disease. Regarding time point: persistent/refractory GD, antithyroid drugs over 5 years with positive TRAb. Extracted PBMC RNA gave rise to the TCR library. Researchers made TCR beta libraries by using iRepertoire HTBI primers and running Arm-PCR on CDR3 regions. A single record per CDR3 protein comes from TCRdb applying MiXCR to the multiplex PCR reads. This sample has 650,000 to 700,000 distinct CDR3 sequences, with 30% found just once. The study, taken as a whole, reports: Relative to new patients (966), persistent patients exhibited greater sharing of public clonotypes (about 2,700).

In the case of this clonotype: What it recognizes is unknown. An end of the junction differs from the germline gene, which may be a read error.

From germline, CDR1 is MNHNS and CDR2 SASEGT. This CDR3 has 12 amino acids. This sequence joins TRBV6-1 and TRBJ1-1; no clear D. Sequences were derived from peripheral blood mononuclear cells (PBMCs), sampled when the disease was refractory, from a patient treated with antithyroid drugs. This TCR derives from a female donor with Graves disease. CDR3 region: CASSNPSTEALF. DNA of the CDR3: TGTGCCAGCAGCAACCCGTCCACTGAAGCCCTCTTT.